The source of this T cell receptor beta chain is a study of cytomegalovirus exposure and HLA in healthy donors. Turning to the study itself: Researchers previously reported finding 100 million or so unique TCR beta sequences from 170 million or so T cells. Broader study findings: Follow-up analysis later connected one missense variant in DCLRE1C with trimming of TCR beta V- and J-genes. Presence/absence analyses rested on an assumption that sequencing depth was roughly uniform across donors.

Trimming left V 4 bases short and J 7 bases short, with 11 bases between. The CDR3 extends over 13 amino acids. Per the germline V gene, CDR1 is LGHNA and CDR2 is YNFKEQ. Primers: 60 Vbeta forward and 13 Jbeta reverse. In the authors' workflow: Later, an analysis found about 77 million unique TCR beta chains, and 8.5 million to 14 million of these were shared. Using immunoSEQ multiplex PCR, the repertoire was profiled, and TCRdb retains in-frame clones only, with some absent. The V and J calls and the clone size are those of that table, but D and trimming were determined from the DNA. The sample lists under 200,000 clones, around 82% seen once, with about 1.6% in the top ten. This clone came up once. Its cognate antigen is unknown.

This TCR came from a male donor in good health and CMV-seronegative. Sequenced sample: PBMCs. The gene calls are TRBV4-2 and TRBJ1-5; weak D call: TRBD1 (6 bases). The CDR3 loop is CASSPLTGQPQHF. Written as DNA, the CDR3 is TGTGCCAGCAGCCCATTAACAGGGCAGCCCCAGCATTTT.